This passage covers 10 T cell receptor beta chains from one sample sequenced in a study of T cells in Graves' hyperthyroidism and ophthalmopathy. There were TCR beta CDR3 regions amplified from RNA transcripts. With the HTBI primer set, the TCR CDR3 went through a first round of RT-PCR. TCRdb reanalysed the multiplex PCR reads using MiXCR and keeps one entry per CDR3 protein. The sample includes approximately 370,000 distinct CDR3 sequences, about a sixth of them seen just once. Sequenced input: blood. The receptors were gathered from a woman between 25 and 40 years old with Graves' hyperthyroidism that later progressed to Graves' ophthalmopathy.

This clonotype was seen many times. The rearrangement uses TRBV15 and TRBJ1-4, with a possible D match to TRBD1 (6 bases). Germline CDR1 reads LNHNV; CDR2 reads YYDKDF (reference sequence). V was shortened by 0 bases and J by 0 bases, with 11 bases between the two germline ends. The CDR3 covers 17 residues. Here the CDR3 DNA reads TGTGCCACCAGCAGAGATCTGGGGGCGCCAACTAATGAAAAACTGTTTTTT. Translation gives CATSRDLGAPTNEKLFF.

This clonotype showed up just a few times. The CDR3 region has the DNA TGTGCCAGCAGCCCAACAGCACCCACCTTCGACAGGTTGAATTCACCCCTCCACTTT. Its protein product is CASSPTAPTFDRLNSPLHF. The J gene is TRBJ1-6, the V gene TRBV3-1; TRBD1 is a possible D gene (6 bases). V shed 4 bases and J shed 7 bases, with 26 bases lying between them. Germline V gene data show CDR1 as LGHDT and CDR2 as YNNKEL (reference sequence). This CDR3 has 19 amino acids.

This clonotype was seen a few times. The chain has TRBV19 and TRBJ2-1; 10 positions agree with TRBD2. The V and J ends lost 1 base and 6 bases, in that order; junction bases with no gene match: 3. The CDR3 length is 15 residues. Germline loops: CDR1 LNHDA, CDR2 SQIVND (reference sequence). CDR3 DNA: TGTGCCAGTAGTATAGTGGGACTAGCGATCAATGAGCAGTTCTTC. This sequence encodes CASSIVGLAINEQFF.

This clonotype was recorded at least ten times. V is TRBV5-1 and J is TRBJ2-5; 8 bases are a match to TRBD2. The length of the CDR3 is 16 residues. V gave up 4 bases and J gave up 5 bases; unmatched junction bases: 13. CDR1 SGHRS and CDR2 YFSETQ come from the germline V gene. For the CDR3, the DNA is TGCGCCAGCAGCCCCACAACAGCGGGAGAGGGTGAGACCCAGTACTTC. Encoded protein: CASSPTTAGEGETQYF.

This chain uses TRBV4-1 with TRBJ1-5; possibly TRBD1 for D (6 bases). The germline V gene encodes CDR1 MGHRA and CDR2 YSYEKL. Trimming removed 1 base at V and 0 bases at J, with 7 bases between. CDR3 length: 15 residues. The CDR3 loop reads CASSQAGDSNQPQHF. The CDR3 DNA reads as TGCGCCAGCAGCCAAGCAGGGGATAGCAATCAGCCCCAGCATTTT.

There are a few counts of this clonotype. A much larger clonotype is one base distant, so this may be a read error. The CDR3 spells CATSTSLSDRGGVNEQFF. The CDR3, as DNA: TGTGCCACCAGCACGTCACTCTCTGACAGGGGGGGAGTCAATGAGCAGTTCTTC. V and J are TRBV15 and TRBJ2-1; 9 bases are a match to TRBD1. Germline CDR1 LNHNV, CDR2 YYDKDF (reference sequence). Germline trimming cut 4 bases from V and 6 bases from J; bases unmatched to any gene: 16. This CDR3 is 18 amino acids long.

The table lists this clonotype with many counts. The genes are TRBV20-1 and TRBJ1-1, with a weak D call TRBD1 (5 bases). Trimming took off 1 base at V and 3 bases at J, with 12 bases between the two ends. The CDR3 has 14 residues. CDR1 DFQATT and CDR2 SNEGSKA come from the germline V gene (reference sequence). CDR3 nucleotides: TGCAGTGCTAGAGTTGGGGGACTAGACACTGAAGCTTTCTTT. Amino acids: CSARVGGLDTEAFF.

This clonotype was observed a few times. The genes are TRBV29-1 and TRBJ1-1, with unresolved D. Germline CDR1 SQVTM, CDR2 ANQGSEA. Trimming took off 2 bases at V and 1 base at J, with 11 bases between the two ends. The CDR3 sequence is 14 residues long. CDR3 bases: TGCAGCGTTGAACAGCCAAATGAGAACACTGAAGCTTTCTTT. Its translation is CSVEQPNENTEAFF.

This clonotype was picked up many times. The rearrangement links TRBV27 to TRBJ2-5; a possible D gene is TRBD1 (5 bases). The CDR3 has 15 residues. CDR1 and CDR2 from the germline V gene are MNHEY and SMNVEV (reference sequence). V was pared by 3 bases and J by 3 bases, with 14 bases between. This chain's CDR3 is CASSFSGLPEETQYF. CDR3 nucleotides: TGTGCCAGCAGTTTCTCAGGGCTTCCAGAAGAGACCCAGTACTTC.

This clonotype was detected ten times or more. The chain employs TRBV5-1 and TRBJ2-7; D unclear. V shed 4 bases and J shed 2 bases, with 16 bases lying between them. The CDR3 is 15 residues long. CDR1 and CDR2 (germline): SGHRS, YFSETQ. The CDR3 here is CASSPYRDSAYEQYF. Here the CDR3 DNA reads TGCGCCAGCAGCCCTTACCGAGATTCCGCCTACGAGCAGTACTTC.